These 8 T cell receptor beta chains were all obtained from the same sample, sequenced in a study of control samples from healthy donors and cancer patients. Libraries were prepared by immunoSEQ multiplex PCR; TCRdb keeps only in-frame clonotypes and omits some of them. The repertoire holds approximately 190,000 clones, with over 80% as singletons. The sequencing sample was made of blood. The receptors were gathered from a man aged 30 to 39 in good health.

V gene TRBV6-5 combines with J gene TRBJ1-2; the match to TRBD1 covers 12 bases. Germline V gives CDR1 MNHEY, CDR2 SVGAGI. This CDR3 comprises 14 residues. V gave up 2 bases and J gave up 8 bases; unmatched junction bases: 3. CDR3 amino acids: CASSYQGTGGGYTF. In DNA form, the CDR3 reads TGTGCCAGCAGTTACCAAGGGACAGGGGGCGGCTACACCTTC.

This chain connects TRBV3-1 (or the pseudogene TRBV3-2) to TRBJ2-5, with D possibly matching TRBD2 (5 bases). V lost 3 bases to trimming and J lost 2 bases, with 16 bases between them. Germline V CDR1 and CDR2: LGHDT, YNNKEL (reference sequence). The CDR3 is made up of 16 amino acids. The CDR3 sequence is CASSHREGGPQETQYF. The CDR3 DNA reads TGTGCCAGCAGCCACCGCGAGGGCGGTCCTCAAGAGACCCAGTACTTC.

The chain has TRBV6-5 and TRBJ1-1, with no clear D. The CDR3 contains 12 residues. Trimming left V 7 bases short and J 2 bases short, with 8 bases between. Germline-derived CDR1 and CDR2 are MNHEY and SVGAGI. CDR3 amino acids: CASIGENTEAFF. In nucleotides, the CDR3 is TGTGCCAGCATCGGTGAAAACACTGAAGCTTTCTTT.

The CDR3 nucleotides read TGTGCCAGTAGTACCTCGCAGGTGAAGTTTGAAGCTTTCTTT. Protein product: CASSTSQVKFEAFF. The chain recombines TRBV19 with TRBJ1-1; no definite D call. V lost 4 bases to trimming and J lost 7 bases, with 16 bases between them. Germline values: CDR1 LNHDA, CDR2 SQIVND (reference sequence). This CDR3 has 14 residues.

This sequence joins TRBV5-1 and TRBJ1-2; D possibly corresponds to TRBD1 (6 bases). Deletions cut 1 base from V and 8 bases from J, with 18 bases between. Germline values: CDR1 SGHRS, CDR2 YFSETQ. This CDR3 has 15 amino acids. The CDR3 DNA sequence: TGCGCCAGCAGCTTGTCCGCAGGGGCTCTTGAGGGCTACACCTTC. Translated, it gives CASSLSAGALEGYTF.

The gene calls are TRBV10-1 and TRBJ2-1; perhaps D is TRBD1 or TRBD2 (6 bases each). This CDR3 has 14 amino acids. With 9 bases removed from V and 2 bases from J, the gap between germline ends came to 14 bases. Germline assignment: CDR1 WNHNN and CDR2 SYGVQD (reference sequence). The CDR3 loop reads CASSDGGPYNEQFF. Written as DNA, the CDR3 is TGCGCCAGTTCGGACGGGGGCCCCTACAATGAGCAGTTCTTC.

As to this clone: This sample includes further DNA sequences coding for the same CDR3. The chain couples TRBV14 to TRBJ1-1; D possibly corresponds to TRBD1 (5 bases). Trimming removed 4 bases from V and 0 bases from J, with 9 bases in between. This CDR3 has 14 residues. Germline assignment: CDR1 SGHDN and CDR2 FVKESK. The CDR3 region is CASSLPGLNTEAFF. CDR3 nucleotides: TGTGCCAGCAGCCTCCCGGGGCTGAACACTGAAGCTTTCTTT.

The chain couples TRBV6-2 or TRBV6-3 to TRBJ1-6; D uncertain. CDR1 is MNHEY, CDR2 SVGEGT, per germline. The germline V and J ends were trimmed by 0 bases and 10 bases, with 10 bases remaining between them. CDR3 size: 14 residues. This CDR3 reads CASSYSIGVSPLHF. CDR3 nucleotides: TGTGCCAGCAGTTACTCGATCGGAGTCTCACCCCTCCACTTT.